This is a list of T cell receptor beta chains from one sample in a study of blood T cell repertoires in COVID-19. The assay was immunoSEQ multiplex PCR, and TCRdb's table has in-frame clones only and misses some. This table has around 290,000 clones, more than 75% appearing once. Sample: PBMCs or T cells enriched from blood (not recorded which). The source is a woman under 30 who had recovered from COVID-19. The CDR3 runs from the conserved cysteine through the conserved F or W. The order of the fields is CDR3 protein, CDR3 DNA, V gene, J gene, D gene, clone size. D genes are given only for firm matches. Rows may omit the clone size; those that give it use once, few, many or a size class.

CASSLAPGAYGYTF,TGTGCCAGCAGCTTAGCCCCTGGGGCTTATGGCTACACCTTC,TRBV11-1,TRBJ1-2,NA,NA
CASSRTSQETQYF,TGCGCCAGCAGCCGGACTAGCCAAGAGACCCAGTACTTC,TRBV5-1,TRBJ2-5,TRBD2,NA
CASSLTADRGYQETQYF,TGCGCCAGCAGCTTAACGGCGGACAGGGGCTACCAAGAGACCCAGTACTTC,TRBV5-1,TRBJ2-5,TRBD1,NA
CASRGGWDEQFF,TGTGCCAGCAGAGGAGGATGGGATGAGCAGTTCTTC,TRBV27,TRBJ2-1,NA,once
CAWSGVRGNTEAFF,TGTGCCTGGAGTGGGGTCAGGGGGAACACTGAAGCTTTCTTT,TRBV30,TRBJ1-1,NA,NA
CASSLQPSGGTEAFF,TGTGCCAGCAGCTTGCAACCGTCAGGAGGGACTGAAGCTTTCTTT,TRBV5-6,TRBJ1-1,NA,NA
CASRLAGGTDTQYF,TGTGCCAGCAGGTTAGCGGGGGGCACAGATACGCAGTATTTT,TRBV11-2,TRBJ2-3,TRBD2,NA
CASSFAVYNEQFF,TGTGCCAGCAGTTTCGCGGTCTACAATGAGCAGTTCTTC,TRBV27,TRBJ2-1,NA,NA
CATSSPDSYEQYF,TGTGCCACCTCCTCCCCGGACAGCTACGAGCAGTACTTC,TRBV6-5,TRBJ2-7,NA,NA
CASSASRGAQYEQYF,TGTGCCAGCAGCGCATCTCGGGGGGCACAGTACGAGCAGTACTTC,TRBV2,TRBJ2-7,NA,NA
CASSVSSGRAGETQYF,TGTGCCAGCAGCGTTTCTAGCGGGAGGGCCGGGGAGACCCAGTACTTC,TRBV7-3,TRBJ2-5,TRBD2,NA
CAISEPSPTGPTEAFF,TGTGCCATCAGTGAGCCGTCTCCAACAGGCCCCACTGAAGCTTTCTTT,TRBV10-3,TRBJ1-1,NA,NA
CASSVDAGLAGGLPYEQYF,TGTGCCAGCAGCGTAGACGCTGGACTAGCGGGGGGCCTCCCCTACGAGCAGTACTTC,TRBV9,TRBJ2-7,TRBD2,once
CASSQDQGSNTEAFF,TGCGCCAGCAGCCAAGATCAGGGTTCGAACACTGAAGCTTTCTTT,TRBV4-3,TRBJ1-1,NA,NA
CASSLGQGRDTQYF,TGTGCCAGCAGCTTAGGACAGGGGAGGGATACGCAGTATTTT,TRBV7-2,TRBJ2-3,TRBD1,NA
CASSRQGARTEAFF,TGTGCCAGCAGTAGACAGGGGGCGCGCACTGAAGCTTTCTTT,TRBV27,TRBJ1-1,TRBD1,once
CASTEGADFSYEQYF,TGTGCCAGCACGGAGGGGGCGGACTTCTCCTACGAGCAGTACTTC,TRBV6-5,TRBJ2-7,NA,NA
CASTLTVPYSNQPQHF,TGTGCCAGCACCCTGACAGTGCCTTATAGCAATCAGCCCCAGCATTTT,TRBV2,TRBJ1-5,NA,NA
CSVDQSGGNEKLFF,TGCAGCGTTGATCAGTCAGGGGGAAATGAAAAACTGTTTTTT,TRBV29-1,TRBJ1-4,TRBD1,NA
CASSPPPGQDYEQYF,TGTGCCAGCAGCCCTCCTCCGGGACAGGACTACGAGCAGTACTTC,TRBV7-2,TRBJ2-7,TRBD1,NA
CASSVASGQPQHF,TGTGCCAGCAGCGTAGCCTCGGGTCAGCCCCAGCATTTT,TRBV9,TRBJ1-5,NA,once
CASSSISGANVLTF,TGCGCCAGCAGTAGTATCTCTGGGGCCAACGTCCTGACTTTC,TRBV5-1,TRBJ2-6,NA,once
CASSLGPRIAKNIQYF,TGTGCCAGCAGCTTAGGCCCGAGAATAGCCAAAAACATTCAGTACTTC,TRBV13,TRBJ2-4,NA,NA
CGTKPRGTGGDHYGYTF,TGTGGAACAAAACCCCGAGGGACTGGGGGGGACCACTATGGCTACACCTTC,TRBV10-3,TRBJ1-2,NA,NA
CATSSFGRTAAPGELFF,TGTGCCACCAGCAGCTTCGGGAGGACAGCCGCCCCCGGGGAGCTGTTTTTT,TRBV15,TRBJ2-2,NA,NA
CSVLPNRNTEAFF,TGCAGCGTTCTACCTAATAGGAACACTGAAGCTTTCTTT,TRBV29-1,TRBJ1-1,NA,few
CASSPGGAQGTYEQYF,TGCGCCAGCAGCCCGGGAGGGGCCCAGGGAACCTACGAGCAGTACTTC,TRBV5-1,TRBJ2-7,TRBD2,NA
CASSGRLGDMNTEAFF,TGTGCCAGTAGTGGTCGGTTGGGGGACATGAACACTGAAGCTTTCTTT,TRBV19,TRBJ1-1,NA,NA
CASSPLGQDGTEAFF,TGTGCCAGCTCACCTCTCGGACAGGATGGCACTGAAGCTTTCTTT,TRBV18,TRBJ1-1,TRBD1,NA
CAITPGEREGYEQYF,TGTGCCATCACCCCGGGGGAGCGGGAGGGTTACGAGCAGTACTTC,TRBV10-3,TRBJ2-7,TRBD2,once
CASSFHSGTGGNQPQHF,TGTGCCAGCAGTTTTCATTCCGGGACAGGGGGCAATCAGCCCCAGCATTTT,TRBV6-2/TRBV6-3,TRBJ1-5,TRBD1,NA
CAISEGDRGNSPLHF,TGTGCCATCAGTGAGGGGGACAGGGGAAATTCACCCCTCCACTTT,TRBV10-3,TRBJ1-6,TRBD1,NA
CASSPRSAGHTDTQYF,TGTGCCAGCTCACCGCGTTCAGCGGGACACACAGATACGCAGTATTTT,TRBV18,TRBJ2-3,NA,NA
CASSRDRGSNQPQHF,TGTGCCAGCAGCCGGGACAGGGGTTCCAATCAGCCCCAGCATTTT,TRBV6-6,TRBJ1-5,TRBD1,NA
CAAREASSYNEQFF,TGTGCCGCGAGGGAGGCTAGCTCCTACAATGAGCAGTTCTTC,TRBV30,TRBJ2-1,NA,NA
CASSGLAGAYNEQFF,TGTGCCAGCAGTGGACTAGCGGGGGCCTACAATGAGCAGTTCTTC,TRBV2,TRBJ2-1,TRBD2,NA
CASSQGHHSYEQYF,TGTGCCAGCAGCCAAGGACACCACTCCTACGAGCAGTACTTC,TRBV3-1/TRBV3-2,TRBJ2-7,NA,NA
CASSFRGSDYGYTF,TGTGCCAGCAGCTTTAGGGGAAGTGACTATGGCTACACCTTC,TRBV27,TRBJ1-2,NA,NA
CAWSILDRVVTGELFF,TGTGCCTGGAGTATATTGGACAGGGTTGTGACCGGGGAGCTGTTTTTT,TRBV30,TRBJ2-2,TRBD1,NA
CASSRGPGLAGGQAYEQYF,TGTGCCAGCAGCCGGGGACCGGGACTAGCGGGAGGGCAGGCCTACGAGCAGTACTTC,TRBV3-1/TRBV3-2,TRBJ2-7,TRBD2,once
CASSRSQGNQPQHF,TGTGCCAGCAGTCGATCACAGGGCAATCAGCCCCAGCATTTT,TRBV6-6,TRBJ1-5,NA,NA
CASSYSWGLNTEAFF,TGTGCCAGCAGTTACTCATGGGGCCTGAACACTGAAGCTTTCTTT,TRBV6-5,TRBJ1-1,NA,once
CASSEKTGVAGNEQFF,TGCGCCAGCAGTGAGAAGACCGGGGTAGCGGGAAATGAGCAGTTCTTC,TRBV10-1,TRBJ2-1,TRBD2,NA
CASSPTTGGANYGYTF,TGTGCCAGCAGCCCGACCACGGGGGGGGCCAACTATGGCTACACCTTC,TRBV11-3,TRBJ1-2,NA,NA
CASSLSRGAAPGYTF,TGTGCCAGCAGTTTATCTCGGGGGGCAGCTCCTGGCTACACCTTC,TRBV27,TRBJ1-2,NA,NA
CASSPGLTSYEQYF,TGTGCCAGCAGCCCGGGACTTACCTCCTACGAGCAGTACTTC,TRBV3-1/TRBV3-2,TRBJ2-7,NA,few
CASSYEDRGSPLHF,TGTGCCAGCAGCTACGAGGACAGGGGTTCACCCCTCCACTTT,TRBV27,TRBJ1-6,TRBD1,NA
CASSITGGSYEQYF,TGTGCCAGTAGTATAACGGGCGGGTCCTACGAGCAGTACTTC,TRBV19,TRBJ2-7,NA,NA
CASSFPGTSNEQFF,TGCGCCAGCAGTTTCCCCGGGACTAGCAATGAGCAGTTCTTC,TRBV5-1,TRBJ2-1,TRBD2,NA
CASSLAQKNIQYF,TGTGCCAGCAGCTTAGCACAGAAAAACATTCAGTACTTC,TRBV13,TRBJ2-4,NA,NA
CASSTGQNYGYTF,TGTGCCAGCAGTACCGGACAGAACTATGGCTACACCTTC,TRBV6-5,TRBJ1-2,NA,NA
CASSRTSGGYNEQFF,TGTGCCAGTAGTCGGACTAGCGGGGGTTACAATGAGCAGTTCTTC,TRBV19,TRBJ2-1,TRBD2,NA